The T cell receptor (beta chain) described here comes from a study of T-cell reconstitution after alpha-beta-depleted transplantation in children (dated by TCRdb to 2015 to 2016). With regard to the full study: Using TCR repertoire profiling, the study followed T-cell immune reconstitution in a quantitative way in children after TCRalphabeta/CD19-depleted allogeneic hematopoietic cell transplantation. General conclusions and limits of the study: Apparently early alphabetaT-cell count recovery about two months after transplant reportedly relied on only several hundred rapidly expanded clones derived from non-depleted graft cells. In some patients, high TCRbeta diversity at day 60 was attributed to recipient T cells and intrathymic progenitors that had survived conditioning. Hyperexpanded clone frequencies declined over subsequent months; after one year, T-cell counts and TCRbeta diversity were mostly attributed to newly produced T cells.

This clonotype was observed a few times. Its antigen remains undetermined. No quality values exist for individual bases; no much larger clone is one base distant. V is trimmed back by 1 base and J by 6 bases, and the junction contains 8 bases that no gene match accounts for. As encoded in the germline V gene, CDR1 is SGHAT while CDR2 is FQNNGV. CDR3 length: 17 amino acids, cysteine to phenylalanine. Of the read, only the CDR3 DNA is kept; its 51 bases are in frame from base 1. The library was built by means of PCR. TCRdb records Illumina HiSeq 2500 as the sequencer. Molecular barcoding was employed in the preparation of TCR libraries, with unique molecular identifiers being used to normalize TCRbeta repertoire quantification. The raw public reads went through TCRdb reprocessing: fastp at Q25, MiXCR clone calling, in-frame beta chains kept. Rows matching on CDR3 protein sequence are summarized as one entry with the most common DNA and genes. The sample data list tens of thousands of distinct CDR3 sequences, and 15% of these were observed just once. In total, the top ten clones hold about 18% of the sample.

This specimen's treatment or condition label, per the study, means: allogeneic hematopoietic cell transplantation with graft depleted of TCRalphabeta T cells and CD19 B cells. TCRalphabeta/CD19-depleted allogeneic hematopoietic cell grafts were given to the transplant recipients, all of whom were children. The TCR sequence derives from a male patient between 2 and 10 years old who had a stem cell transplant for acute lymphoblastic leukemia, so the T cells may come from the graft donor. The sample consisted of PBMCs, mostly from graft donor cells, taken 180 days after TCRalphabeta/CD19-depleted stem cell transplant. The chain employs TRBV11-2 and TRBJ2-1, with 11 junctional bases fitting TRBD1. The CDR3 here reads CASSLGTGGGYGNEQFF. The DNA sequence is as follows: TGTGCCAGCAGCTTAGGGACAGGGGGCGGGTATGGCAATGAGCAGTTCTTC.